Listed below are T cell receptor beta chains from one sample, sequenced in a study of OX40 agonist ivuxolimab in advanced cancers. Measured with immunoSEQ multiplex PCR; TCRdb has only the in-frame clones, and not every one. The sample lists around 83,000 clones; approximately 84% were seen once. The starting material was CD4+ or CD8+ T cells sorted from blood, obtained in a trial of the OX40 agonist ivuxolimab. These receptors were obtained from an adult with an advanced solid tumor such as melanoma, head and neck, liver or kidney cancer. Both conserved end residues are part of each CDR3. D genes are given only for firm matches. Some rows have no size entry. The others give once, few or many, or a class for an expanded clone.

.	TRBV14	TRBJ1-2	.	CASSQDLRGDYGYTF	TGTGCCAGCAGCCAAGATTTGAGGGGTGACTATGGCTACACCTTC
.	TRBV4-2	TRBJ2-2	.	CASSQAFMSGAGEGGGELFF	TGTGCCAGCAGCCAAGCGTTCATGTCAGGGGCCGGGGAAGGAGGCGGGGAGCTGTTTTTT
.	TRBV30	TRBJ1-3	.	CAWSAHAGSGNTIYF	TGTGCCTGGAGTGCACATGCAGGCTCTGGAAACACCATATATTTT
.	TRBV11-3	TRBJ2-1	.	CASSTANGGANEQFF	TGTGCCAGCAGCACCGCGAACGGTGGGGCCAATGAGCAGTTCTTC
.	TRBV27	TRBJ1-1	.	CASSLQGNLNTEAFF	TGTGCCAGCAGTTTGCAGGGCAATTTGAACACTGAAGCTTTCTTT
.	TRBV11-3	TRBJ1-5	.	CASSSLRVQPQHF	TGTGCCAGCAGTTCGTTACGGGTTCAGCCCCAGCATTTT
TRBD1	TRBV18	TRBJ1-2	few	CASRTQGDGYTF	TGTGCCAGCCGGACACAGGGGGACGGCTACACCTTC
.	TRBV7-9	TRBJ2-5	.	CASSPDGEGRETQYF	TGTGCCAGCAGCCCGGACGGTGAGGGAAGAGAGACCCAGTACTTC
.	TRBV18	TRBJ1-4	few	CASSTQKTLEKLFF	TGTGCCAGCTCAACACAGAAGACCCTGGAAAAACTGTTTTTT
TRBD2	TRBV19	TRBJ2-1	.	CASSISGSPLGNEQFF	TGTGCCAGTAGTATCAGCGGGAGTCCCCTTGGGAATGAGCAGTTCTTC
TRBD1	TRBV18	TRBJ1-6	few	CASSPTGAGDGSPLHF	TGTGCCAGCTCACCTACAGGGGCGGGTGATGGGTCACCCCTCCACTTT
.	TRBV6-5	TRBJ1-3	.	CASISRDGNTIYF	TGTGCCAGTATTTCCCGGGACGGAAACACCATATATTTT
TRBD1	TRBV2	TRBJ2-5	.	CASSGGQGAWETQYF	TGTGCCAGCAGTGGGGGGCAGGGGGCTTGGGAGACCCAGTACTTC
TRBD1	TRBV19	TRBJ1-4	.	CASSSGQGKATNEKLFF	TGTGCCAGTAGTTCGGGACAGGGGAAAGCAACTAATGAAAAACTGTTTTTT
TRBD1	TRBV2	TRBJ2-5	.	CASSRQGGQETQYF	TGTGCCAGCTCTCGACAGGGGGGACAAGAGACCCAGTACTTC